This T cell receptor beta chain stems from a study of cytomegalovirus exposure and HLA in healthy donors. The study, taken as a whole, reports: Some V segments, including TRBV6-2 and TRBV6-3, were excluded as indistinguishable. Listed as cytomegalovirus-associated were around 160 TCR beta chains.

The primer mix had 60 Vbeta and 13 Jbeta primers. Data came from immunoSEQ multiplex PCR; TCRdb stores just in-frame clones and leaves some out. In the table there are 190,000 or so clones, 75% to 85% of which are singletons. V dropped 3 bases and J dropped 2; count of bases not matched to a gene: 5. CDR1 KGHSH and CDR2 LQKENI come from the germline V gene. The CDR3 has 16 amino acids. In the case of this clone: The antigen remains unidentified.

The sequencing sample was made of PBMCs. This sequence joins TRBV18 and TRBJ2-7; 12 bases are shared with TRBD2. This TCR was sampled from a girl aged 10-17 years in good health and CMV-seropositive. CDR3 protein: CASSPVTSGGTYEQYF. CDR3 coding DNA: TGTGCCAGCTCACCGGTGACTAGCGGGGGTACCTACGAGCAGTACTTC.